This entry features one T cell receptor (beta chain) sequence. Its antigen is not identified. The TCR beta cDNA libraries carried unique molecular identifiers. TCRdb processed the PCR reads anew with MiXCR; each CDR3 protein has one entry. The data contain approximately 400,000 distinct CDR3 sequences, around 33% of them singletons. The CDR3 has 14 residues. V lost 5 bases and J 1 base, leaving 11 bases between the germline ends. CDR1 and CDR2 (germline): SGHVS, FQNEAQ. The data stem from a study of post-analysis software for immune sequencing data. General study results and limits: TRBV5-6, TRBV5-1 and TRBV20-1 belonged to a set of about 5 TRBV segments that were more frequent in patients than controls. When compared against controls, multiple sclerosis patients showed significantly lower normalized Chao1 diversity.

The material sequenced was blood. The sequence derives from a girl between 10 and 17 years old with multiple sclerosis. The rearrangement uses TRBV7-8 and TRBJ2-5, with D perhaps TRBD2 (5 bases). CDR3 sequence: CASSPKEVQETQYF. CDR3 nucleotides: TGTGCCAGCAGCCCGAAGGAGGTCCAAGAGACCCAGTACTTC.